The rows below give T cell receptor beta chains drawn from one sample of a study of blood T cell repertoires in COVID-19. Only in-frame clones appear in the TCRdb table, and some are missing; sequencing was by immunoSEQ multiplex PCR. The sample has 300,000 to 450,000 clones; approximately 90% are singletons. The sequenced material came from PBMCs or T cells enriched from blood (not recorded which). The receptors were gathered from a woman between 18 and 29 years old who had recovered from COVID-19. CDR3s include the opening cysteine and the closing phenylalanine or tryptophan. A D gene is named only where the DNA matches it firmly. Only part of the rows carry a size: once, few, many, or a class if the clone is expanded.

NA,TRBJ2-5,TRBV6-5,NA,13,TGTGCCAGCAGCAGACTAGACCAAGAGACCCAGTACTTC,CASSRLDQETQYF
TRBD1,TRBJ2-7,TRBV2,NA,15,TGTGCCAGCTGCCCACACGGGACAGAATCCTACGAGCAGTACTTC,CASCPHGTESYEQYF
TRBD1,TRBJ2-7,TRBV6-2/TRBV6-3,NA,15,TGTGCCAGCAGTTACTCGGGACAGGGGAGGTACGAGCAGTACTTC,CASSYSGQGRYEQYF
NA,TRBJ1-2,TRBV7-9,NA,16,TGTGCCAGCAGCCAACTTATCAACCTCAGGGATGATGGCTACACCTTC,CASSQLINLRDDGYTF
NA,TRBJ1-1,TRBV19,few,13,TGTGCCAGTAACATGGACAGGAACACTGAAGCTTTCTTT,CASNMDRNTEAFF
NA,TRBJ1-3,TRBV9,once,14,TGTGCCAGCAGCGCTAGTTTCTCTGGAAACACCATATATTTT,CASSASFSGNTIYF
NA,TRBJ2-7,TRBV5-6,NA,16,TGTGCCAGCAGCTTGGCTGTATGGGCCGACTCCTACGAGCAGTACTTC,CASSLAVWADSYEQYF
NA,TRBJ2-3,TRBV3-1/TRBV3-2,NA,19,TGTGCCAGCAGCCAAGGCCCCTTAAGCGGCCGCTTAGGCACAGATACGCAGTATTTT,CASSQGPLSGRLGTDTQYF
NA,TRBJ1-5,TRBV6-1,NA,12,TGTGCCAGCAGTGAAAGCCTTCAGCCCCAGCATTTT,CASSESLQPQHF
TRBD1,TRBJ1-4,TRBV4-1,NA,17,TGCGCCAGCAGCCATAAACCTGACAGGGGGCCGGGTGAAAAACTGTTTTTT,CASSHKPDRGPGEKLFF
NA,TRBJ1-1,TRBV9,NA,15,TGTGCCAGCAGCGCGTCGACAACTTTGAACACTGAAGCTTTCTTT,CASSASTTLNTEAFF
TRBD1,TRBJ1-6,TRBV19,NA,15,TGTGCCAGTAGTATCAAGACAGGGGGGAATTCACCCCTCCACTTT,CASSIKTGGNSPLHF
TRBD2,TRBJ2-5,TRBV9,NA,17,TGTGCCAGCAGCTCCCGGACTAGCGGGGGCCACGGGGAGACCCAGTACTTC,CASSSRTSGGHGETQYF
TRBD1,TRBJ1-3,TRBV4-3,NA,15,TGCGCCAGCAGCCTCGACAGGGCCTCTGGAAACACCATATATTTT,CASSLDRASGNTIYF
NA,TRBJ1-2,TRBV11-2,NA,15,TGTGCCAGCAGCTACTCGGGACATGGGAACTATGGCTACACCTTC,CASSYSGHGNYGYTF
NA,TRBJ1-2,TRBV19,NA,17,TGTGCCAGTACTCGCCCGGGGGTTCGGGCAGGGATCTATGGCTACACCTTC,CASTRPGVRAGIYGYTF
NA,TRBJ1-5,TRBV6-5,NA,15,TGTGCCAGCAGGCTTTCGAGACATAGCAATCAGCCCCAGCATTTT,CASRLSRHSNQPQHF
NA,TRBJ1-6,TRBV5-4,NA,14,TGTGCCAGCAGCTTGGAATTCCAAAATTCACCCCTCCACTTT,CASSLEFQNSPLHF
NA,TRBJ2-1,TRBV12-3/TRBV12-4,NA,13,TGTGCCAGCAGCTCCCTGACTTCGACGGAGCAGTTCTTC,CASSSLTSTEQFF
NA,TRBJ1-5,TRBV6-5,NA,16,TGTGCCAGCAGTTACTCGAGGCAGGGATTAGATCAGCCCCAGCATTTT,CASSYSRQGLDQPQHF
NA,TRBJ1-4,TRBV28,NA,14,TGTGCCAGCAGTTTGACTGACGATAATGAAAAACTGTTTTTT,CASSLTDDNEKLFF
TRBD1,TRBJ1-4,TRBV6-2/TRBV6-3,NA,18,TGTGCCAGCAGCCGGGACAGGGGGCGGCTAAGTGCTAATGAAAAACTGTTTTTT,CASSRDRGRLSANEKLFF
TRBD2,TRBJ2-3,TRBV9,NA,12,TGTGCCAGCAGCGGCAGCGGGGCTACGCAGTATTTT,CASSGSGATQYF
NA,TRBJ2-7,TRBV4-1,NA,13,TGCGCCAGCAGCCCGGGGTTCCTCTACGAGCAGTACTTC,CASSPGFLYEQYF
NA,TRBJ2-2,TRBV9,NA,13,TGTGCCAGCAGCGGTACAGGGACCGGGGAGCTGTTTTTT,CASSGTGTGELFF
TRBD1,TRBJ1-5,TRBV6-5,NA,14,TGTGCCAGCAGTTTGGACAGGGGCAATCAGCCCCAGCATTTT,CASSLDRGNQPQHF
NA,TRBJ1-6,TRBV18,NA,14,TGTGCCAGCTCCGAGACAGATCCCAATTCACCCCTCCACTTT,CASSETDPNSPLHF
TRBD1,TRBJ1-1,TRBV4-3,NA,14,TGCGCCAGCAGTCTTGACAGGGCTGGGACTGAAGCTTTCTTT,CASSLDRAGTEAFF
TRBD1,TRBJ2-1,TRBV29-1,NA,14,TGCAGCGTTGAAGGGGACAGGTTTTACAATGAGCAGTTCTTC,CSVEGDRFYNEQFF
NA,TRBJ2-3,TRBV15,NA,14,TGTGCCACCAGCAGAGACCTAGGAACAGATACGCAGTATTTT,CATSRDLGTDTQYF
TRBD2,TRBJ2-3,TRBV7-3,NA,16,TGTGCCAGCAGCCCACAACTAGCGGGGGGCGTAGATACGCAGTATTTT,CASSPQLAGGVDTQYF
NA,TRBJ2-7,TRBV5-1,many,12,TGCGCCAGCAGCTTGGGCCAGTACGAGCAGTACTTC,CASSLGQYEQYF
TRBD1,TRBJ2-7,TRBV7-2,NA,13,TGTGCCAGCAGTAGACAGGGGGCTGGAGAGCAGTACTTC,CASSRQGAGEQYF
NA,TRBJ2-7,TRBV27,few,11,TGTGCCAGCAGTTCATCCTACGAGCAGTACTTC,CASSSSYEQYF
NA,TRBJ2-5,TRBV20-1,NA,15,TGCAGTGCTAGTTCGTCCGGGACACCAGCAGAGACCCAGTACTTC,CSASSSGTPAETQYF
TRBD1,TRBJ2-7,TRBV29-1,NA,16,TGCAGCGTTGAAGGGGGGGCCGGGACAGGGACCCACGAGCAGTACTTC,CSVEGGAGTGTHEQYF
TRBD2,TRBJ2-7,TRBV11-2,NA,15,TGTGCCAGCAGCTTAGGGGCGGGGGGCGCCTACGAGCAGTACTTC,CASSLGAGGAYEQYF
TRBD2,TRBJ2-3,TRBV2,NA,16,TGTGCCAGCAGTGTAGGCGGGGGATTTAGCACAGATACGCAGTATTTT,CASSVGGGFSTDTQYF
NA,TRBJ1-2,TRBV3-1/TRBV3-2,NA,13,TGTGCCAGCTTTAGCTTATCCAATAATGGCTACACCTTC,CASFSLSNNGYTF
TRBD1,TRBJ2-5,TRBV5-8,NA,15,TGTGCCAGCAGCCTACCAGGGACAGGTGAAGAGACCCAGTACTTC,CASSLPGTGEETQYF
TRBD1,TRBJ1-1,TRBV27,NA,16,TGTGCCAGCAGTTTAACCGCCGGGACAGGGGGCACTGAAGCTTTCTTT,CASSLTAGTGGTEAFF
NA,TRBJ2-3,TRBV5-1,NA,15,TGCGCCAGCAGCTTAGGGGGGGGGCCCACAGATACGCAGTATTTT,CASSLGGGPTDTQYF
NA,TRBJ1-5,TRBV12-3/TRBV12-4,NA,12,TGTGCCAGCAGCCCGACTCGTGAAGCCCAGCATTTT,CASSPTREAQHF
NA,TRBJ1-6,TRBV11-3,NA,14,TGTGCCAGCAGCTTAAGCGCGGTGGGTTCACCCCTCCACTTT,CASSLSAVGSPLHF
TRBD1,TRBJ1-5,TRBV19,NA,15,TGTGCCAGTAGTCCCAATGGACAGGACAATCAGCCCCAGCATTTT,CASSPNGQDNQPQHF
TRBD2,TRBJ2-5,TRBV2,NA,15,TGTGCCAGCAAAAGGAGCGGGGGTCCCCAAGAGACCCAGTACTTC,CASKRSGGPQETQYF
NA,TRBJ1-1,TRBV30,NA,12,TGTGCCTGGATTGGGGGGAAGGCTGAAGCTTTCTTT,CAWIGGKAEAFF
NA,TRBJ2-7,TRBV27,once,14,TGTGCCAGCAGGGTACAGGGAGTCTCCTACGAGCAGTACTTC,CASRVQGVSYEQYF
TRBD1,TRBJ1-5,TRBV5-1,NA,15,TGCGCCAGCAGCCCCCGGGACAGTACTAATCAGCCCCAGCATTTT,CASSPRDSTNQPQHF
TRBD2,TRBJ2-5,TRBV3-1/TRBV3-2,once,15,TGTGCCAGCAGTCGATTAGCGGGGGCCCAAGAGACCCAGTACTTC,CASSRLAGAQETQYF
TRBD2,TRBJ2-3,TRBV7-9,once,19,TGTGCCAGCAGCTTATTCGGTCTAGCGGGGGACCTCAGCACAGATACGCAGTATTTT,CASSLFGLAGDLSTDTQYF
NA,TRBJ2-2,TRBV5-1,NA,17,TGCGCCAGCAACCAAAATAGCGGAAACCGGAACACCGGGGAGCTGTTTTTT,CASNQNSGNRNTGELFF
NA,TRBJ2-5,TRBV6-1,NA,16,TGTGCCAGCAGCGAAACAGTTTTGTTATCAGAAGAGACCCAGTACTTC,CASSETVLLSEETQYF
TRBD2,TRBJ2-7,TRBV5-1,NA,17,TGCGCCAGCAGCTTGAGACCCTACGACCTAGCGGGCTACGAGCAGTACTTC,CASSLRPYDLAGYEQYF
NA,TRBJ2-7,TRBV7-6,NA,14,TGTGCCAGCAGCCCGTGGGGAGGGGGAGGCGAGCAGTACTTC,CASSPWGGGGEQYF
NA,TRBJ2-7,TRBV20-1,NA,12,TGCAGTGCTAGTCGACTATCCTACGAGCAGTACTTC,CSASRLSYEQYF
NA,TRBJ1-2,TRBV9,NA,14,TGTGCCAGCAGCGTAGGCAGGACTAACTATGGCTACACCTTC,CASSVGRTNYGYTF